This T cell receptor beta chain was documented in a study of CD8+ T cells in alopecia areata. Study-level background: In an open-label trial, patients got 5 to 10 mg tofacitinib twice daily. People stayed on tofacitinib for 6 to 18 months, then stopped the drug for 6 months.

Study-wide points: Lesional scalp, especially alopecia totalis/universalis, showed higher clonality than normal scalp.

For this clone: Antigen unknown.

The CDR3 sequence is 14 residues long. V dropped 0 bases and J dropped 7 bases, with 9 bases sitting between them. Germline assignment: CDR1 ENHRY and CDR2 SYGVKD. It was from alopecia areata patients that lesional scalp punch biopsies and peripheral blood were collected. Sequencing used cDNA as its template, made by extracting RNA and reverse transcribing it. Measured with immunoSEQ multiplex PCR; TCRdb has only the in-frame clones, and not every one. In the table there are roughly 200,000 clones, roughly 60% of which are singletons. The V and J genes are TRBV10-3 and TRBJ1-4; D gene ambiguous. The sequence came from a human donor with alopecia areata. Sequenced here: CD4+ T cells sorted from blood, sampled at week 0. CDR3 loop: CAISESGRSEKLFF. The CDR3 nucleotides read TGTGCCATCAGTGAGTCTGGGAGGAGTGAAAAACTGTTTTTT.